The text below deals with one TCR beta chain. Antigen specificity is unknown. The sample is drawn from a study of T cell responses to AZD1222 COVID-19 vaccine. Points from the study as a whole: Nearly half of spike-specific TCRs reportedly go after variant regions that carry no mutations. Donors, mostly white British, included more females; clonal diversity was possibly underestimated. Across the whole spike, CD4 TCRs peaked at regions 160-218 and 743-854. Increased Spike-specific TCR breadth and depth were observed after two AZD1222 doses.

This CDR3 comprises 16 residues. Trimming pared 5 bases from V and 2 bases from J, leaving 18 bases between. Germline CDR1 is SEHNR and CDR2 is FQNEAQ (reference sequence). Measured with immunoSEQ multiplex PCR; TCRdb has only the in-frame clones, and not every one. The top ten clones hold roughly 4% of a sample with under 40,000 clones, 70% to 80% of them seen once. Specimen: peripheral blood, collected 28 days after the second AZD1222 dose. This TCR was recovered from an adult who received the AZD1222 COVID-19 vaccine. The chain uses TRBV7-9 and TRBJ2-5; tentative D call: TRBD2 (5 bases). The CDR3 reads CASSRRSGPLQETQYF. Here the CDR3 DNA reads TGTGCCAGCAGCCGTCGAAGCGGACCATTACAAGAGACCCAGTACTTC.